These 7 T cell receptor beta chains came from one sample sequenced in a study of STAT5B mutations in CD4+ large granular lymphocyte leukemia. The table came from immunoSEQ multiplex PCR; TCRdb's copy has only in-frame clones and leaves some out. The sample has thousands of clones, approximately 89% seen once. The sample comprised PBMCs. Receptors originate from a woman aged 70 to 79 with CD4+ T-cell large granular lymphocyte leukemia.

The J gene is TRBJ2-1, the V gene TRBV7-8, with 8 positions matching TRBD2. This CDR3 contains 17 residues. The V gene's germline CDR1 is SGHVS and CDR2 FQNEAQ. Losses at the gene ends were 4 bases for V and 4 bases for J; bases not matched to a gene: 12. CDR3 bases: TGTGCCAGCAGCTCACTCGGGGGGGCGGGGTCTTACAATGAGCAGTTCTTC. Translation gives CASSSLGGAGSYNEQFF.

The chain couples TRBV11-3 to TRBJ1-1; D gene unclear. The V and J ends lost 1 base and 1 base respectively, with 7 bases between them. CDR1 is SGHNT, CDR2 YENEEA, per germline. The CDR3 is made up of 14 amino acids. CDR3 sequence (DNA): TGTGCCAGCAGCTTAGTGTCGCAGAACACTGAAGCTTTCTTT. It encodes CASSLVSQNTEAFF. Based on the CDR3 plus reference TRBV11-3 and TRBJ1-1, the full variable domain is EAGVVQSPRYKIIEKKQPVAFWCNPISGHNTLYWYLQNLGQGPELLIRYENEEAVDDSQLPKDRFSAERLKGVDSTLKIQPAELGDSAVYLCASSLVSQNTEAFFGQGTRLTVV.

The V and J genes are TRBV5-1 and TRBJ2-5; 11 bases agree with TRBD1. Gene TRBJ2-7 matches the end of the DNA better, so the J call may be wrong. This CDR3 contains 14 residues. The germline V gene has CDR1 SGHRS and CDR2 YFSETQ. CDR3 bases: TGCGCCAGCAGCCCCGGGACAGGGGGCTACGAGCAGTACTTC. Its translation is CASSPGTGGYEQYF.

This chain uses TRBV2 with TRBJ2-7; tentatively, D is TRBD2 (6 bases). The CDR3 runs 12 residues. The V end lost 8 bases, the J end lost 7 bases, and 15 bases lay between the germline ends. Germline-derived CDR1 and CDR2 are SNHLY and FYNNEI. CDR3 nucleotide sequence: TGTGCCAGCGAGGGAGGCCCGAGGGAGCAGTACTTC. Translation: CASEGGPREQYF.

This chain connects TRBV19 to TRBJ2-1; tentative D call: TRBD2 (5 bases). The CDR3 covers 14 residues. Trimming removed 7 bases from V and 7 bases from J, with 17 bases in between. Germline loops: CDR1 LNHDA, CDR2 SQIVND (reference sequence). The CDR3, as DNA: TGTGCCAGTAAAGACGGCCCGACGGGGAATGAGCAGTTCTTC. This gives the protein CASKDGPTGNEQFF.

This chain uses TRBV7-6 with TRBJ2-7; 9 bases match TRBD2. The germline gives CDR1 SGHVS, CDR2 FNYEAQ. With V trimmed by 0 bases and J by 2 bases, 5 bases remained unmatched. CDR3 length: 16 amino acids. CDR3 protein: CASSLASRGGTYEQYF. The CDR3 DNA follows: TGTGCCAGCAGCTTAGCTTCGCGGGGGGGTACCTACGAGCAGTACTTC.

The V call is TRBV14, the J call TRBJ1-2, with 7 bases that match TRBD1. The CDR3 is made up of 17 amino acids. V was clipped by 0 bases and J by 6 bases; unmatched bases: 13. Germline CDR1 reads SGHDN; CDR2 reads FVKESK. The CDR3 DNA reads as TGTGCCAGCAGCCAAGAAGAGACGATCAGGGGGGAGAATGGCTACACCTTC. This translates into CASSQEETIRGENGYTF.